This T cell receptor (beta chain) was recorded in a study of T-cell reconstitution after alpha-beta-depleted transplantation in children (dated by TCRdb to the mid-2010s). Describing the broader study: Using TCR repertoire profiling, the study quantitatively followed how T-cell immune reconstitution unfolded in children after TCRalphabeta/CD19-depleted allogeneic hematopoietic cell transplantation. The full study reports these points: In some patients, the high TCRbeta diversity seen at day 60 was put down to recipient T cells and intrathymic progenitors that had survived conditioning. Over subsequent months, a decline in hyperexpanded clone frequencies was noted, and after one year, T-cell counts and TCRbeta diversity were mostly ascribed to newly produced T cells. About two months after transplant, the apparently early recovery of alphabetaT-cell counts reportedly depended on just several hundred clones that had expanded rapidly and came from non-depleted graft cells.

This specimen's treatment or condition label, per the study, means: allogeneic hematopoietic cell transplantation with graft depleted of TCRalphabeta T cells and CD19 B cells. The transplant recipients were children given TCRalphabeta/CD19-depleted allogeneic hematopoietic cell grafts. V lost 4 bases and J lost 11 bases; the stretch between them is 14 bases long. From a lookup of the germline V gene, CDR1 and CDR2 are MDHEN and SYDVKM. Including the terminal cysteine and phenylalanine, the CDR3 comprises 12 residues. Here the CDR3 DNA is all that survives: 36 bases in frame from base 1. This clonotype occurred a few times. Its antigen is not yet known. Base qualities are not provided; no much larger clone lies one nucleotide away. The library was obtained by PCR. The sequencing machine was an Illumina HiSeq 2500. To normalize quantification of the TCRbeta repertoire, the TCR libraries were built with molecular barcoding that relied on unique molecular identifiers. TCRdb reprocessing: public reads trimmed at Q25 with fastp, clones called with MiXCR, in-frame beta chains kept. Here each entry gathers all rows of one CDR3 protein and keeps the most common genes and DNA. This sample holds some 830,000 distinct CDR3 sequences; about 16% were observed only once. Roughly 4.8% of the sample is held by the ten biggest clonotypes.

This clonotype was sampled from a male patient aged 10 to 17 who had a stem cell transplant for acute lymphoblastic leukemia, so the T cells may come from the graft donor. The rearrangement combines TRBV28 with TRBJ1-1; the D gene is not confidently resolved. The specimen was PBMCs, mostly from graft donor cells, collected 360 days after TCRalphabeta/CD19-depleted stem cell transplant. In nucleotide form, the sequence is TGTGCCAGCAGTTCCGGGCCCTCTGTGGCTTTCTTT. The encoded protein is CASSSGPSVAFF.